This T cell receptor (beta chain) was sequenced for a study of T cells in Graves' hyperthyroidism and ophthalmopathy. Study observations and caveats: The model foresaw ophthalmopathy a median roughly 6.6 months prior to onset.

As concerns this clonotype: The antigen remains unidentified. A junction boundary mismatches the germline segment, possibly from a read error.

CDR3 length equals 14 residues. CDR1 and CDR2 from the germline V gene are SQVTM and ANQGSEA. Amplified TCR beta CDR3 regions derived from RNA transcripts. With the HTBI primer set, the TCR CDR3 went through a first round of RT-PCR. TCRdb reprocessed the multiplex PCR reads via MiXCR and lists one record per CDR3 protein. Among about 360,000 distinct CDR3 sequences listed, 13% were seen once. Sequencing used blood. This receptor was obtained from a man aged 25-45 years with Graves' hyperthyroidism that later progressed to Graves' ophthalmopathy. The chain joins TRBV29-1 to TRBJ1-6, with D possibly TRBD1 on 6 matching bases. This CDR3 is CGVGEPGGNSPLHF. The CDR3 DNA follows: TGCGGCGTTGGGGAACCGGGGGGCAATTCACCCCTCCACTTT.